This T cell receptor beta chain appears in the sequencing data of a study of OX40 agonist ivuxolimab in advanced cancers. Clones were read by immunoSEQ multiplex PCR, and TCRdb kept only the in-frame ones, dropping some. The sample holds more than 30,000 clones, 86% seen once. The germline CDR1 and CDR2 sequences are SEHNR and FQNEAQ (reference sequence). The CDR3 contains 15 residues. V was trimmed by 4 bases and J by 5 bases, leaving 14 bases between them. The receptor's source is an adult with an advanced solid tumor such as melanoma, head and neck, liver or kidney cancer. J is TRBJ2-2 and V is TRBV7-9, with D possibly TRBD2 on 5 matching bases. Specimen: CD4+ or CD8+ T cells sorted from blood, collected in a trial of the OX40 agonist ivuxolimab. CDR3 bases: TGTGCCAGCAGCTCGCCGTTGGGAGCAACCGGGGAGCTGTTTTTT. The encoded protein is CASSSPLGATGELFF.